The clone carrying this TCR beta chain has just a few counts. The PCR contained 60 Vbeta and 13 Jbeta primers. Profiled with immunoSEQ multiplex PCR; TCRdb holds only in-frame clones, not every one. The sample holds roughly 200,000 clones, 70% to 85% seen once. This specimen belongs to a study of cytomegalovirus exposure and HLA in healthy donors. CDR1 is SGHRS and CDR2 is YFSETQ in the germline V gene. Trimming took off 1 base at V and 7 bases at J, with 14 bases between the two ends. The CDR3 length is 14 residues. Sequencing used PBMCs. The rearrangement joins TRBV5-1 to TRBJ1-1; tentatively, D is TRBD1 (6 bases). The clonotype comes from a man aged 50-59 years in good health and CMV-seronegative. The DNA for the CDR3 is TGCGCCAGCAGCTTGAGTGGGGGCTTGGGTGAAGCTTTCTTT. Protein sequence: CASSLSGGLGEAFF. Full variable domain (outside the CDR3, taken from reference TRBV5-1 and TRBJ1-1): KAGVTQTPRYLIKTRGQQVTLSCSPISGHRSVSWYQQTPGQGLQFLFEYFSETQRNKGNFPGRFSGRQFSNSRSEMNVSTLELGDSALYLCASSLSGGLGEAFFGQGTRLTVV.